At least ten counts were recorded for the clone carrying this T cell receptor (beta chain). Its antigen is as yet unknown. Using its own MiXCR run on the 5' RACE reads, TCRdb lists one record per CDR3 protein. Here the sample spans approximately 680,000 distinct CDR3 sequences, 7% to 7.5% being singletons. This record comes from a study of identical twins. Study conclusions and caveats: The study found that models underestimated out-of-frame TCR alpha sharing in monozygotic twins.

The germline V gene encodes CDR1 SGHAT and CDR2 FQDESV (reference sequence). The CDR3 runs to 11 residues. Trimming removed 0 bases from V and 8 bases from J, with 2 bases in between. The same specimen was also included in a second study, on yellow fever vaccine responses in identical twins.

The rearrangement links TRBV11-1 to TRBJ2-1; D is unresolved. This receptor was taken from a woman aged 18-29 years in good health. Sequenced input: PBMCs. CDR3 bases: TGTGCCAGCAGCTTAGCCTATGAGCAGTTCTTC. It encodes CASSLAYEQFF. Full variable domain (missing parts from reference TRBV11-1 and TRBJ2-1): EAEVAQSPRYKITEKSQAVAFWCDPISGHATLYWYRQILGQGPELLVQFQDESVVDDSQLPKDRFSAERLKGVDSTLKIQPAELGDSAMYLCASSLAYEQFFGPGTRLTVL.